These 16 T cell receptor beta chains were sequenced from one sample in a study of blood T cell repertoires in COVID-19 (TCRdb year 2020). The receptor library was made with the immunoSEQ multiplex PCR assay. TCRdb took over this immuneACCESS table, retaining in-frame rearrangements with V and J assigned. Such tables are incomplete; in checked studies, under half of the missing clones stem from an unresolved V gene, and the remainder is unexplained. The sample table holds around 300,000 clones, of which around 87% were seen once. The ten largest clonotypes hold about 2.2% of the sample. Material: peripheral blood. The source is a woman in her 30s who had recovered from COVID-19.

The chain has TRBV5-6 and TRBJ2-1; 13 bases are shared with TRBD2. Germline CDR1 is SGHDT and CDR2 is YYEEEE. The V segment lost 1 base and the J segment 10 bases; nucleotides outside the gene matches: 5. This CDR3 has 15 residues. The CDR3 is CASSLSPGLAGEQFF. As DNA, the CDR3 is TGTGCCAGCAGCTTGAGCCCGGGACTAGCGGGGGAGCAGTTCTTC.

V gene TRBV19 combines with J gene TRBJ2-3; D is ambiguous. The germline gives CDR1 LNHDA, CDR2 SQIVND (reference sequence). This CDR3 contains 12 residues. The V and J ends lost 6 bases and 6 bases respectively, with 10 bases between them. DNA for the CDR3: TGTGCCAGTAGCCCCCTCTTCGATACGCAGTATTTT. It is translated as CASSPLFDTQYF.

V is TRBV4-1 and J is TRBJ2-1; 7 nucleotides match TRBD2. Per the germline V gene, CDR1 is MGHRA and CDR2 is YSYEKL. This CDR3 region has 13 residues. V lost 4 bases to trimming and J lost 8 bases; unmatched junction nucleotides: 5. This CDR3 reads CASSPEGRDEQFF. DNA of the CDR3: TGCGCCAGCAGCCCAGAGGGGAGGGATGAGCAGTTCTTC.

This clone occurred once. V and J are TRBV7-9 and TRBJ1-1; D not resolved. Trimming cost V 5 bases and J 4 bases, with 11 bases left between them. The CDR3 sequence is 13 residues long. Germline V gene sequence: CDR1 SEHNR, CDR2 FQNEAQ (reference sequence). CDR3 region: CASSPRLRTEAFF. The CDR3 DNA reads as TGTGCCAGCAGCCCGCGACTCCGCACTGAAGCTTTCTTT.

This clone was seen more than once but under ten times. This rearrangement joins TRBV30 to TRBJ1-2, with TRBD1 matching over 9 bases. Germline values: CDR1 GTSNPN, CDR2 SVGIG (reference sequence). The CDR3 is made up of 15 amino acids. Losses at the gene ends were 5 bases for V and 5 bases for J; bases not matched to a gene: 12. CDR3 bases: TGTGCCTGGCGCTTAGAGACAGGGGGAAATTATGGCTACACCTTC. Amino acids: CAWRLETGGNYGYTF.

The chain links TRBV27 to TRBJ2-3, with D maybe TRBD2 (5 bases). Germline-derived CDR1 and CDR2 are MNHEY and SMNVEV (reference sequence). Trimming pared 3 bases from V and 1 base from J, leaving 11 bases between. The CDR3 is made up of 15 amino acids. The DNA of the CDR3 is TGTGCCAGCAGTTTTCCGGGATTCTGCACAGATACGCAGTATTTT. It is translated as CASSFPGFCTDTQYF.

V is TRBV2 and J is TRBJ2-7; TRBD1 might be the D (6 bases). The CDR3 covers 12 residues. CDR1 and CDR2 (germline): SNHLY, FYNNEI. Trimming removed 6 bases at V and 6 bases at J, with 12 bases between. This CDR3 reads CASSTDRSEQYF. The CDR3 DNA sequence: TGTGCCAGCAGCACAGACAGGAGCGAGCAGTACTTC.

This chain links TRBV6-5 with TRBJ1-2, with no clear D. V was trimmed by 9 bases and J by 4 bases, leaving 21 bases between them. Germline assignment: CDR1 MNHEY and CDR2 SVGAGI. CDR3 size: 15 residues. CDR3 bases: TGTGCCAGTGTGGAGAGAGGGTCAGAGGGCTATGGCTACACCTTC. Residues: CASVERGSEGYGYTF.

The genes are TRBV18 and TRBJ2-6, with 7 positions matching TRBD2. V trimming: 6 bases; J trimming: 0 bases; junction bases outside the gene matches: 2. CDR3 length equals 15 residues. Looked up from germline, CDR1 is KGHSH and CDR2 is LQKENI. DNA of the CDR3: TGTGCCAGCTCCGGGGGGATCTCTGGGGCCAACGTCCTGACTTTC. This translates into CASSGGISGANVLTF.

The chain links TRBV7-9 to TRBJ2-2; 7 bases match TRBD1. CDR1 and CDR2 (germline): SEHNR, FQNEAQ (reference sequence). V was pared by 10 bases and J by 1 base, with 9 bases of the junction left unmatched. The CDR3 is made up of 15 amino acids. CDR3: CATPTWTGNTGELFF. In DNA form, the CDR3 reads TGTGCCACCCCCACCTGGACAGGGAACACCGGGGAGCTGTTTTTT.

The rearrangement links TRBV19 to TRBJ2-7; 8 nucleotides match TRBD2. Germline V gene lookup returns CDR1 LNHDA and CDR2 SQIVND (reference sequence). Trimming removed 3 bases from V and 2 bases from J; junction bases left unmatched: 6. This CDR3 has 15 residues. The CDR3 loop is CASSILAGATYEQYF. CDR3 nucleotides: TGTGCCAGTAGTATCCTAGCGGGCGCGACCTACGAGCAGTACTTC.

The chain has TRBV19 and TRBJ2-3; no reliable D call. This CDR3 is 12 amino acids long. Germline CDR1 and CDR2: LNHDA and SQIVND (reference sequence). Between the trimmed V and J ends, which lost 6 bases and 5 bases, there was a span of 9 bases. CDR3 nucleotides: TGTGCCAGTAGAATTTCCGGAGATACGCAGTATTTT. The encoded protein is CASRISGDTQYF.

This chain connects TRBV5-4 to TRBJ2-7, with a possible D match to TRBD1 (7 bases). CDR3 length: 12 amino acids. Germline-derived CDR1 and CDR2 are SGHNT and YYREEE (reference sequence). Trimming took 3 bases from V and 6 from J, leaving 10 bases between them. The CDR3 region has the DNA TGTGCCAGCAGCTCCCAGGGGGGCGAGCAGTACTTC. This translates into CASSSQGGEQYF.

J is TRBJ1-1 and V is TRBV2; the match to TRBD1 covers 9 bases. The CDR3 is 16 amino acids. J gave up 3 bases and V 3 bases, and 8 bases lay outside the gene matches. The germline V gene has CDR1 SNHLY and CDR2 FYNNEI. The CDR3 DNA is TGTGCCAGCAGTGAGGACAGGGGCGCAGGGCACACTGAAGCTTTCTTT. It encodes CASSEDRGAGHTEAFF.

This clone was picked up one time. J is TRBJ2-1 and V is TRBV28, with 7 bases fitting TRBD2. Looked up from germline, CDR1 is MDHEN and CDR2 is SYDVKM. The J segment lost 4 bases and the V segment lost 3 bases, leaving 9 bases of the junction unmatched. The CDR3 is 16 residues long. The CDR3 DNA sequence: TGTGCCAGCAGTTTTTCATCGGCGGGGGAATACAATGAGCAGTTCTTC. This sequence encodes CASSFSSAGEYNEQFF.

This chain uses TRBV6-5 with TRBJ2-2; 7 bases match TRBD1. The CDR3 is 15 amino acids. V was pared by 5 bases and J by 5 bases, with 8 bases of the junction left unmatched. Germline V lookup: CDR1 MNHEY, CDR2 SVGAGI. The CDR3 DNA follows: TGTGCCAGCAGTCAGCCGGGACAGAAAACCGGGGAGCTGTTTTTT. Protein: CASSQPGQKTGELFF.